The rows below give T cell receptor beta chains drawn from one sample of a study of neurological immune-mediated disorders. TCRdb recomputed calls from the 5' RACE reads with MiXCR, one row per CDR3 protein. The sample lists 57,000 or so distinct CDR3 sequences, about an eighth seen once, with about 1.7% in the top ten. The sample comprised PBMCs. Every receptor here comes from a man between 60 and 70 years old in good health. CDR3s include the opening cysteine and the closing phenylalanine or tryptophan. D genes are given only for firm matches. Expanded clones get a size class; other rows say once, few or many, or leave the size out.

>many|NA|TRBJ2-3|12|TRBV12-3/TRBV12-4
TGTGCCAGCAGTCCCATAGGCGATACGCAGTATTTT
CASSPIGDTQYF
>NA|NA|TRBJ2-1|16|TRBV7-9
TGTGCCAGCAGTTCGTTATGGGGGGCCGGAGACAATGAGCAGTTCTTC
CASSSLWGAGDNEQFF
>NA|NA|TRBJ2-5|17|TRBV20-1
TGCAGTGCTAGAACCAGGGGTCTGTACTCAGGACAGGAGACCCAGTACTTC
CSARTRGLYSGQETQYF
>many|NA|TRBJ2-7|12|TRBV7-8
TGTGCCAGCAGCTTCCGCCTCGGCGAGCAGTACTTC
CASSFRLGEQYF
>many|NA|TRBJ2-7|15|TRBV12-3/TRBV12-4
TGTGCCAGCAGTGCACCCGGGACGCAAACCTACGAGCAGTACTTC
CASSAPGTQTYEQYF
>many|NA|TRBJ1-5|15|TRBV28
TGTGCCAGCAGTTTAAGGGCCCGGCGGAATCAGCCCCAGCATTTT
CASSLRARRNQPQHF
>many|NA|TRBJ1-3|17|TRBV7-2
TGTGCCAGCAGCTTACACGGTGACGGGATCTCTGGAAACACCATATATTTT
CASSLHGDGISGNTIYF
>many|TRBD1|TRBJ2-7|15|TRBV20-1
TGCAGTGCTAGGTCCCGGACAGGCATCCTTCTGGAGCAGTACTTC
CSARSRTGILLEQYF
>many|NA|TRBJ2-5|15|TRBV7-2
TGTGCCAGCAGCCTAGGGGGGCAGAAGCAAGAGACCCAGTACTTC
CASSLGGQKQETQYF
>many|NA|TRBJ1-5|13|TRBV7-2
TGTGCCAGCACCCCGGGGGCCTGGGCGCCCCAGCATTTT
CASTPGAWAPQHF
>few|NA|TRBJ2-3|13|TRBV7-6
TGTGCCAGCAGCCCCCGGGACGCACCTACGCAGTATTTT
CASSPRDAPTQYF
>NA|NA|TRBJ2-5|15|TRBV4-3
TGCGCCAGCAGCCAAGATGGGCAGAGAAGGGAGACCCAGTACTTC
CASSQDGQRRETQYF
>many|NA|TRBJ2-5|15|TRBV7-2
TGTGCCAGCAGCTTAGGAGGGACCCAAGGCGAGACCCAGTACTTC
CASSLGGTQGETQYF
>many|NA|TRBJ2-3|18|TRBV7-2
TGTGCCAGCAGCTTAAGGGGTGGGGCCGGCCGGCACACAGATACGCAGTATTTT
CASSLRGGAGRHTDTQYF
>many|TRBD1|TRBJ2-5|14|TRBV5-6
TGTGCCAGCAGCGACAAAGACAGGGTTGGGACCCAGTACTTC
CASSDKDRVGTQYF
>NA|NA|TRBJ1-5|16|TRBV7-9
TGTGCCAGCAGCTTAGCGATAGGGGATAGAAGTCAGCCCCAGCATTTT
CASSLAIGDRSQPQHF
>many|NA|TRBJ2-2|17|TRBV7-2
TGTGCCAGCAGCTTCCAACCCCCAAGACTGGGCCCCGGGGAGCTGTTTTTT
CASSFQPPRLGPGELFF
>once|NA|TRBJ1-5|15|TRBV5-5
TGTGCCAGCAGCTTGGTGGAGGGAAGAAATCAGCCCCAGCATTTT
CASSLVEGRNQPQHF
>many|NA|TRBJ2-1|12|TRBV15
TGTGCCACCAGCAGAGATGGCCGGGGATCCTACTTC
CATSRDGRGSYF
>many|NA|TRBJ1-1|14|TRBV10-3
TGTGCCATCAGTGAGATCGGGGGGGGCACTGAAGCTTTCTTT
CAISEIGGGTEAFF
>many|NA|TRBJ1-2|11|TRBV20-1
TGCAGTGCGGCTGGACAACGCGGCTACACCTTC
CSAAGQRGYTF
>many|NA|TRBJ2-2|15|TRBV5-1
TGCGCCAGCTGCCCCCTAGCGACGAACACCGGGGAGCTGTTTTTT
CASCPLATNTGELFF
>many|NA|TRBJ1-6|16|TRBV6-6
TGTGCCAGCAGTTACCCCGGCGAAGGGAAAGCTTCACCCCTCCACTTT
CASSYPGEGKASPLHF
>many|NA|TRBJ1-2|14|TRBV20-1
TGCAGTGCTGCCGAATCGACCTGGAGCTATGGCTACACCTTC
CSAAESTWSYGYTF
>few|TRBD1|TRBJ1-2|14|TRBV5-4
TGTGCCAGCAGCTTGCAGGAGGGGGCGCCCGGCTACACCTTC
CASSLQEGAPGYTF
>many|TRBD1|TRBJ2-7|15|TRBV7-2
TGTGCCAGCAGCTTAACGACAGGGGCCTACTACGAGCAGTACTTC
CASSLTTGAYYEQYF
>few|NA|TRBJ2-7|15|TRBV7-2
TGTGCCAGCAGCTCATCGACAGTTATCTCCTACGAGCAGTACTTC
CASSSSTVISYEQYF
>many|NA|TRBJ1-2|15|TRBV6-5
TGTGCCAGCAGTTACTCGACCGTGGGGAGCTATGGCTACACCTTC
CASSYSTVGSYGYTF
>many|NA|TRBJ2-5|13|TRBV25-1
TGTGCCAGCAGTGAATTTGGTCGGCGGACCCAGTACTTC
CASSEFGRRTQYF